This T cell receptor beta chain is drawn from a study of cytomegalovirus exposure and HLA in healthy donors. Across the whole study: Membership in the Caucasian-associated ancestry cluster was found for 81% of 398 genotyped donors. Notes on the study in general: Follow-up analysis later connected one missense variant in DCLRE1C with trimming of TCR beta V- and J-genes.

In its sample, this clone was seen once. Its antigen is not identified. In the PCR, 60 Vbeta and 13 Jbeta primers were used. Here immunoSEQ multiplex PCR was the method, and the copy in TCRdb shows in-frame clones only, minus some. This sample yields about 170,000 clones, of which approximately 80% are seen a single time; 1% to 1.5% belongs to the top ten. The sequencing input was PBMCs. This clonotype originated in a boy between 2 and 10 years old in good health and CMV-seronegative.

The CDR3: CASSYVGTRGADTQYF. As DNA, the CDR3 is TGTGCCAGCAGTTACGTGGGGACCCGGGGGGCAGATACGCAGTATTTT. The rearrangement uses TRBV6-5 and TRBJ2-3, with TRBD2 matching 7 bases. Per germline, CDR1 MNHEY and CDR2 SVGAGI. The trim removed 2 bases at V and 4 bases at J, leaving 9 bases unmatched. This CDR3 is built from 16 residues.